Below, 22 T cell receptor beta chains from the same sample are listed, as sequenced in a study of CD8+ T cells in alopecia areata. Treatment specified: oral pan-JAK inhibitor, 5-10 mg twice daily. Reverse transcription of extracted RNA yielded cDNA, which provided the sequencing template. Data came from immunoSEQ multiplex PCR; TCRdb stores just in-frame clones and leaves some out. The repertoire holds about 190,000 clones, with approximately 61% as singletons. Sequencing was performed on CD4+ T cells sorted from blood, taken at week 24, from a patient treated with tofacitinib. The receptors were gathered from a human donor with alopecia areata.

Of note for this clone: This sample also contains other DNA sequences that code for the same CDR3. This rearrangement joins TRBV5-6 to TRBJ1-1; D unresolved. The CDR3 loop spans 13 amino acids. The germline CDR1 and CDR2 sequences are SGHDT and YYEEEE. Trimming took 0 bases from V and 1 from J, leaving 4 bases between them. DNA for the CDR3: TGTGCCAGCAGCTTGGGACCGAACACTGAAGCTTTCTTT. Its protein product is CASSLGPNTEAFF.

This rearrangement joins TRBV5-1 to TRBJ1-1, with unresolved D. The CDR3 sequence is 12 residues long. V was trimmed by 4 bases and J by 11 bases, leaving 15 bases between them. Per germline, CDR1 SGHRS and CDR2 YFSETQ. CDR3 protein: CASSAEGLYAFF. The CDR3 coding sequence is TGCGCCAGCAGCGCCGAAGGACTGTATGCTTTCTTT.

There are a few counts of this clone. The CDR3 loop is CSVAGATRVTEAFF. CDR3 bases: TGCAGCGTCGCAGGCGCGACTCGGGTCACTGAAGCTTTCTTT. The chain recombines TRBV29-1 with TRBJ1-1, with D hard to call. CDR1 and CDR2 (germline): SQVTM, ANQGSEA. The CDR3 has 14 residues. V was clipped by 6 bases and J by 4 bases, with 18 bases between them.

The rearrangement uses TRBV6-1 and TRBJ2-2, with 10 bases that match TRBD1. From germline, CDR1 is MNHNS and CDR2 SASEGT. CDR3 length: 15 amino acids. The trim removed 6 bases at V and 7 bases at J, leaving 8 bases unmatched. CDR3 coding DNA: TGTGCCAGCAGGCTCCCGGGACAGGGGAACGGGGAGCTGTTTTTT. It yields the protein CASRLPGQGNGELFF.

This clone was detected only once. This rearrangement joins TRBV29-1 to TRBJ2-7, with 7 bases lining up with TRBD1. The germline V gene encodes CDR1 SQVTM and CDR2 ANQGSEA. V lost 5 bases and J lost 0; bases outside the gene matches: 7. The CDR3 sequence is 14 residues long. CDR3 amino acids: CSVSPTGPSYEQYF. The DNA of the CDR3 is TGCAGCGTTTCTCCGACAGGGCCCTCCTACGAGCAGTACTTC.

This clone was observed at least ten times. The V call is TRBV5-1, the J call TRBJ2-7, with TRBD2 matching 10 bases. The ends lost 4 bases at V and 3 bases at J; junction bases unmatched: 10. The CDR3 consists of 16 residues. Germline V gene sequence: CDR1 SGHRS, CDR2 YFSETQ. The CDR3 nucleotides are TGCGCCAGCAGCCCCGGACTAGCGGCAGGAAGCTACGAGCAGTACTTC. The encoded protein is CASSPGLAAGSYEQYF.

This chain links TRBV29-1 with TRBJ2-6, with TRBD1 as a possible D gene (5 bases). The germline V gene encodes CDR1 SQVTM and CDR2 ANQGSEA. Trimming stripped 5 bases from V and 0 bases from J, with 11 bases between. The CDR3 spans 15 residues. The CDR3 coding sequence is TGCAGCGTTAAAACACAGGACTCTGGGGCCAACGTCCTGACTTTC. Translated, it gives CSVKTQDSGANVLTF. The full variable domain, rest sourced from reference TRBV29-1 and TRBJ2-6, is SAVISQKPSRDICQRGTSLTIQCQVDSQVTMMFWYRQQPGQSLTLIATANQGSEATYESGFVIDKFPISRPNLTFSTLTVSNMSPEDSSIYLCSVKTQDSGANVLTFGAGSRLTVL.

This clone appeared a single time. The rearrangement uses TRBV6-4 and TRBJ1-2; D is unresolved. CDR1 MRHNA and CDR2 SNTAGT come from the germline V gene. The CDR3 has 9 amino acids. Trimming shortened V by 6 bases and J by 6 bases, and 2 bases separated the two germline ends. CDR3 nucleotides: TGTGCCAGCAGCGATGGCTACACCTTC. This sequence encodes CASSDGYTF.

This chain uses TRBV7-2 with TRBJ2-1; TRBD2 aligns across 10 bases. Trimming removed 5 bases from V and 6 bases from J; junction bases left unmatched: 7. The germline V gene encodes CDR1 SGHTA and CDR2 FQGNSA. The CDR3 length is 15 residues. The CDR3 protein is CASSPSGGVGNEQFF. The CDR3 coding sequence is TGTGCCAGCAGCCCCAGCGGGGGGGTGGGCAATGAGCAGTTCTTC.

This chain links TRBV2 with TRBJ2-2; tentatively, D is TRBD1 or TRBD2 (5 bases each). The CDR3 contains 13 residues. V gave up 6 bases and J gave up 5 bases, with 10 bases separating them. CDR1 and CDR2 from the germline V gene are SNHLY and FYNNEI. The CDR3 DNA reads TGTGCCAGCAGCCCGGGACCGACCGGGGAGCTGTTTTTT. Encoded protein: CASSPGPTGELFF.

The chain has TRBV7-2 and TRBJ1-3, with D unresolved. Trimming shortened V by 4 bases and J by 0 bases, and 10 bases separated the two germline ends. Germline loops: CDR1 SGHTA, CDR2 FQGNSA. This CDR3 is 15 amino acids long. The CDR3, as DNA: TGTGCCAGCAGCTCCGACGGAGCCTCTGGAAACACCATATATTTT. Amino acids: CASSSDGASGNTIYF.

This clone was counted once. The chain couples TRBV30 to TRBJ1-6, with 10 positions matching TRBD1. Trimming cost V 0 bases and J 8 bases; bases outside gene matches: 4. The germline V gene encodes CDR1 GTSNPN and CDR2 SVGIG (reference sequence). The CDR3 consists of 15 residues. The CDR3 DNA sequence: TGTGCCTGGAGTGTTATTGACAGGGGGCATTCACCCCTCCACTTT. It translates to CAWSVIDRGHSPLHF.

The chain recombines TRBV29-1 with TRBJ2-2; TRBD1 is a possible D gene (6 bases). The CDR3 loop spans 13 amino acids. Germline loops: CDR1 SQVTM, CDR2 ANQGSEA. V lost 7 bases and J 6 bases, leaving 15 bases between the germline ends. In DNA form, the CDR3 reads TGCAGCGCCGGGACATCGGGCGCCGGGGAGCTGTTTTTT. It specifies CSAGTSGAGELFF.

This chain's CDR3 is CAKDSRGTDTQYF. The CDR3 DNA reads TGTGCCAAAGACAGCAGGGGCACAGATACGCAGTATTTT. The chain combines TRBV27 with TRBJ2-3, with D possibly matching TRBD1 (5 bases). V was pared by 10 bases and J by 1 base, with 12 bases between. CDR1 MNHEY and CDR2 SMNVEV come from the germline V gene (reference sequence). CDR3 length: 13 amino acids.

Only a few counts were recorded for this clone. This chain joins TRBV29-1 and TRBJ1-2, with D uncertain. CDR1 and CDR2 (germline): SQVTM, ANQGSEA. The CDR3 consists of 13 residues. With 7 bases removed from V and 0 bases from J, the gap between germline ends came to 12 bases. Here the CDR3 DNA reads TGCAGCGCCGGACGGTCCTCTAACTATGGCTACACCTTC. Translating it yields CSAGRSSNYGYTF.

V gene TRBV20-1 combines with J gene TRBJ1-1; 9 nucleotides align to TRBD1. The V gene's germline CDR1 is DFQATT and CDR2 SNEGSKA (reference sequence). The CDR3 is 11 amino acids. V trimming: 3 bases; J trimming: 10 bases; junction bases outside the gene matches: 3. The CDR3 DNA sequence: TGCAGTGCTAGCCTGGACAGGGGAGCTTTCTTT. As protein: CSASLDRGAFF.

V usage is TRBV7-6 and J usage is TRBJ2-2, with D perhaps TRBD1 or TRBD2 (6 bases each). Germline-derived CDR1 and CDR2 are SGHVS and FNYEAQ. There are 15 residues in the CDR3. Trimming removed 1 base from V and 4 bases from J, with 10 bases in between. The chain's CDR3 is CASSLGGGFTGELFF. DNA of the CDR3: TGTGCCAGCAGCTTAGGAGGGGGGTTCACCGGGGAGCTGTTTTTT.

V is TRBV9 and J is TRBJ2-5; TRBD1 is a possible D gene (6 bases). CDR3 length: 17 residues. CDR1 is SGDLS and CDR2 is YYNGEE in the germline V gene. Between the trimmed V and J ends, which lost 0 bases and 4 bases, there was a span of 19 bases. DNA for the CDR3: TGTGCCAGCAGCGTAGGGCAGGGGATCGGATGGGGAGAGACCCAGTACTTC. It is translated as CASSVGQGIGWGETQYF.

The V and J genes are TRBV15 and TRBJ1-2, with 12 bases matching TRBD1. Looked up from germline, CDR1 is LNHNV and CDR2 is YYDKDF (reference sequence). The CDR3 length is 14 residues. The trim removed 0 bases at V and 13 bases at J, leaving 6 bases unmatched. CDR3 amino acids: CATSRDFGDRGPTF. DNA for the CDR3: TGTGCCACCAGCAGAGATTTTGGGGACAGGGGGCCCACCTTC.

The rearrangement links TRBV5-1 to TRBJ2-2; 7 bases match TRBD2. Germline lookup yields CDR1 SGHRS and CDR2 YFSETQ. Losses at the gene ends were 0 bases for V and 7 bases for J; bases not matched to a gene: 12. This CDR3 spans 17 amino acids. CDR3 amino acids: CASSLAGGGTLHGELFF. CDR3 nucleotides: TGCGCCAGCAGCTTGGCCGGCGGGGGAACTCTTCACGGGGAGCTGTTTTTT. The full variable domain, in which reference TRBV5-1 and TRBJ2-2 provide the parts outside the CDR3, is KAGVTQTPRYLIKTRGQQVTLSCSPISGHRSVSWYQQTPGQGLQFLFEYFSETQRNKGNFPGRFSGRQFSNSRSEMNVSTLELGDSALYLCASSLAGGGTLHGELFFGEGSRLTVL.

The chain couples TRBV9 to TRBJ2-3; TRBD1 agrees at 8 bases. The CDR3 runs to 16 residues. Looked up from germline, CDR1 is SGDLS and CDR2 is YYNGEE. J lost 0 bases, V lost 4 bases, and 7 bases had no gene match. The CDR3 nucleotides are TGTGCCAGCAGCCCGAGGACAGGGACTAGCACAGATACGCAGTATTTT. Translation gives CASSPRTGTSTDTQYF. Together with reference TRBV9 and TRBJ2-3, the CDR3 gives the full variable domain: DSGVTQTPKHLITATGQRVTLRCSPRSGDLSVYWYQQSLDQGLQFLIQYYNGEERAKGNILERFSAQQFPDLHSELNLSSLELGDSALYFCASSPRTGTSTDTQYFGPGTRLTVL.

The V gene is TRBV2, the J gene TRBJ1-5; D possibly corresponds to TRBD1 (5 bases). Trimming took off 3 bases at V and 6 bases at J, with 15 bases between the two ends. Germline values: CDR1 SNHLY, CDR2 FYNNEI. The CDR3 runs 15 residues. CDR3 residues: CASSDRQGTGQPQHF. The CDR3, as DNA: TGTGCCAGCAGTGATCGCCAGGGTACGGGTCAGCCCCAGCATTTT.